These 31 T cell receptor beta chains were sequenced from one sample in a study of blood T cell repertoires in COVID-19. Profiled with immunoSEQ multiplex PCR; TCRdb holds only in-frame clones, not every one. In the table there are a few hundred thousand clones, about 89% of which are singletons. The sample was PBMCs or T cells enriched from blood (not recorded which). All receptors come from a woman aged 40 to 49 who had recovered from COVID-19.

The rearrangement links TRBV15 to TRBJ2-5; 8 bases are a match to TRBD2. J lost 5 bases, V lost 3 bases, and 11 bases had no gene match. Germline loops: CDR1 LNHNV, CDR2 YYDKDF (reference sequence). The CDR3 has 16 residues. Here the CDR3 DNA reads TGTGCCACCAGCAGGGGAGGCAGCGGGAGCGGGGAGACCCAGTACTTC. Protein product: CATSRGGSGSGETQYF. The entire variable domain, with the rest obtained from reference TRBV15 and TRBJ2-5, is as follows: DAMVIQNPRYQVTQFGKPVTLSCSQTLNHNVMYWYQQKSSQAPKLLFHYYDKDFNNEADTPDNFQSRRPNTSFCFLDIRSPGLGDTAMYLCATSRGGSGSGETQYFGPGTRLLVL.

CDR3 in DNA: TGTGCCAGCACAGGGTTTGGTGGCTACACCTTC. Protein: CASTGFGGYTF. The V and J genes are TRBV28 and TRBJ1-2, with D tentatively TRBD1 (5 bases). Germline V gene sequence: CDR1 MDHEN, CDR2 SYDVKM. V was trimmed by 7 bases and J by 7 bases, leaving 10 bases between them. This CDR3 is 11 amino acids long.

The CDR3 here is CASSPRGYGNTIYF. The CDR3 DNA is TGTGCCAGCAGCCCCAGGGGATACGGAAACACCATATATTTT. The chain has TRBV7-2 and TRBJ1-3, with D possibly matching TRBD1 (6 bases). The CDR3 consists of 14 residues. Deletions cut 5 bases from V and 4 bases from J, with 12 bases between. Germline V gene sequence: CDR1 SGHTA, CDR2 FQGNSA.

Concerning this clone: This CDR3 is also generated by other DNA sequences in the sample. The chain recombines TRBV5-1 with TRBJ1-1; tentative D call: TRBD1 (5 bases). With 1 base removed from V and 1 base from J, the gap between germline ends came to 8 bases. The CDR3 sequence is 14 residues long. Germline V gene sequence: CDR1 SGHRS, CDR2 YFSETQ. The CDR3 bases are TGCGCCAGCAGCTTGCAGGGCGGGAACACTGAAGCTTTCTTT. It yields the protein CASSLQGGNTEAFF.

The chain combines TRBV7-2 with TRBJ2-1; 10 bases are a match to TRBD1. V shed 5 bases and J 9 bases; nucleotides not matched to a gene: 4. Germline V CDR1 and CDR2: SGHTA, FQGNSA. This CDR3 region has 13 residues. CDR3 DNA: TGTGCCAGCAGCGGACAGGGGGAAGGTGAGCAGTTCTTC. Translation: CASSGQGEGEQFF.

In this sample, this clone turned up once. This chain links TRBV29-1 with TRBJ2-2; TRBD2 matches 7 bases. The germline V gene encodes CDR1 SQVTM and CDR2 ANQGSEA. This CDR3 spans 15 amino acids. Germline trimming cut 3 bases from V and 8 bases from J; bases unmatched to any gene: 12. The CDR3 DNA reads as TGCAGCGTTGATTACGTGGGAGGGCCCGGAGGGGAGCTGTTTTTT. It yields the protein CSVDYVGGPGGELFF.

V gene TRBV28 combines with J gene TRBJ2-2; D is unresolved. Germline V lookup: CDR1 MDHEN, CDR2 SYDVKM. The CDR3 is 15 residues long. Trimming stripped 3 bases from V and 3 bases from J, with 11 bases between. The CDR3 nucleotides read TGTGCCAGCAGTTTGATTCAGGAACACACCGGGGAGCTGTTTTTT. It yields the protein CASSLIQEHTGELFF. The full variable domain, in which reference TRBV28 and TRBJ2-2 provide the parts outside the CDR3, is DVKVTQSSRYLVKRTGEKVFLECVQDMDHENMFWYRQDPGLGLRLIYFSYDVKMKEKGDIPEGYSVSREKKERFSLILESASTNQTSMYLCASSLIQEHTGELFFGEGSRLTVL.

The DNA for the CDR3 is TGTGCCAGCAGGCTCTACGAGGGTGGTAACTATGGCTACACCTTC. It yields the protein CASRLYEGGNYGYTF. The rearrangement joins TRBV6-5 to TRBJ1-2; D not certain. From germline, CDR1 is MNHEY and CDR2 SVGAGI. V lost 6 bases, J lost 1 base, and 15 bases lay in between. The CDR3 is made up of 15 amino acids.

CDR3 residues: CASSERGVTGNTIYF. The CDR3, as DNA: TGTGCCAGCAGTGAAAGGGGCGTCACTGGAAACACCATATATTTT. This chain connects TRBV6-1 to TRBJ1-3; D might be TRBD1 (5 bases). Germline V gene data show CDR1 as MNHNS and CDR2 as SASEGT. This CDR3 spans 15 amino acids. Trimming removed 2 bases from V and 2 bases from J, with 10 bases in between.

The genes are TRBV7-2 and TRBJ1-4; a weak D match, TRBD1 (6 bases). The V gene's germline CDR1 is SGHTA and CDR2 FQGNSA. The V end lost 3 bases, the J end lost 7 bases, and 12 bases lay between the germline ends. This CDR3 is 14 amino acids long. The chain's CDR3 is CASSLSLGGEKLFF. The CDR3 DNA reads TGTGCCAGCAGCTTGAGTTTAGGGGGTGAAAAACTGTTTTTT.

V and J are TRBV7-9 and TRBJ1-5; D is undetermined. The CDR3 spans 15 residues. The germline gives CDR1 SEHNR, CDR2 FQNEAQ (reference sequence). V was clipped by 5 bases and J by 3 bases, with 14 bases between them. The CDR3 DNA sequence: TGTGCCAGCAGCCCCGGGGAGGGCCACAATCAGCCCCAGCATTTT. It encodes CASSPGEGHNQPQHF.

The gene calls are TRBV11-2 and TRBJ2-2, with 9 positions matching TRBD1. CDR3 length equals 14 residues. With V trimmed by 5 bases and J by 5 bases, 3 bases remained unmatched. The germline gives CDR1 SGHAT, CDR2 FQNNGV. The CDR3 DNA follows: TGTGCCAGCAGCCGGGGGACAGGGACCGGGGAGCTGTTTTTT. The encoded protein is CASSRGTGTGELFF.

The V and J genes are TRBV7-9 and TRBJ2-7; D not certain. Trimming took 0 bases from V and 5 from J, leaving 5 bases between them. The CDR3 is 12 residues long. Germline V lookup: CDR1 SEHNR, CDR2 FQNEAQ (reference sequence). This chain's CDR3 is CASSLASNEQYF. The CDR3 coding sequence is TGTGCCAGCAGCTTAGCCAGTAACGAGCAGTACTTC. Filled out from reference TRBV7-9 and TRBJ2-7, the complete variable domain reads DTGVSQNPRHKITKRGQNVTFRCDPISEHNRLYWYRQTLGQGPEFLTYFQNEAQLEKSRLLSDRFSAERPKGSFSTLEIQRTEQGDSAMYLCASSLASNEQYFGPGTRLTVT.

This chain uses TRBV9 with TRBJ1-4; the D gene is possibly TRBD1 (5 bases). This CDR3 comprises 15 residues. Germline V CDR1 and CDR2: SGDLS, YYNGEE. Trimming left V 4 bases short and J 7 bases short, with 17 bases between. CDR3 amino acids: CASSTRTVQGEKLFF. In DNA, the CDR3 is TGTGCCAGCAGCACCCGTACCGTTCAGGGTGAAAAACTGTTTTTT.

The V and J genes are TRBV2 and TRBJ2-1, with 13 bases identical to TRBD2. The CDR3 loop spans 15 amino acids. Germline V lookup: CDR1 SNHLY, CDR2 FYNNEI. Trimming took 4 bases from V and 8 from J; bases not matched to a gene: 5. The CDR3 reads CASSGTSGSGYEQFF. As DNA, the CDR3 is TGTGCCAGCAGTGGGACTAGCGGGAGTGGGTATGAGCAGTTCTTC.

The gene calls are TRBV4-1 and TRBJ1-1; D not resolved. Germline V CDR1 and CDR2: MGHRA, YSYEKL. Deletions cut 5 bases from V and 5 bases from J, with 21 bases between. The length of the CDR3 is 16 residues. The CDR3 sequence is CASSSVPAGEGTEAFF. The CDR3 nucleotides are TGCGCCAGCAGCTCGGTCCCGGCCGGGGAGGGAACTGAAGCTTTCTTT.

The V gene is TRBV19, the J gene TRBJ1-4; D is uncertain. The CDR3 sequence is 14 residues long. The germline V and J ends were trimmed by 8 bases and 5 bases, with 15 bases remaining between them. Germline CDR1 reads LNHDA; CDR2 reads SQIVND (reference sequence). The CDR3 DNA follows: TGTGCCAGTCACTCGAGAAGGGAGAATGAAAAACTGTTTTTT. It specifies CASHSRRENEKLFF.

This clone was detected only once. The V and J genes are TRBV30 and TRBJ1-4; TRBD1 aligns across 8 bases. The germline gives CDR1 GTSNPN, CDR2 SVGIG (reference sequence). The J segment lost 4 bases and the V segment lost 3 bases, leaving 7 bases of the junction unmatched. The CDR3 runs to 15 residues. The CDR3, as DNA: TGTGCCTGGAGCGGGACAGGCCTTGGTAATGAAAAACTGTTTTTT. Protein: CAWSGTGLGNEKLFF.

V gene TRBV30 combines with J gene TRBJ2-3; 10 nucleotides align to TRBD2. Germline CDR1 is GTSNPN and CDR2 is SVGIG (reference sequence). The CDR3 runs 12 residues. Trimming at V came to 5 bases and at J to 14 bases, leaving 10 bases not matched to a gene. The CDR3 loop is CAWERGGVLRYF. The CDR3 DNA reads as TGTGCCTGGGAGCGGGGGGGGGTACTTCGGTATTTT.

Comments on this clone: The sample carries other DNA sequences with the same CDR3. The chain joins TRBV28 to TRBJ1-2; possible D gene TRBD1, 5 bases. Trimming shortened V by 6 bases and J by 2 bases, and 10 bases separated the two germline ends. The germline CDR1 and CDR2 sequences are MDHEN and SYDVKM. The CDR3 runs 13 residues. The CDR3 DNA follows: TGTGCCAGCAGCCCGACAGTAAACTATGGCTACACCTTC. It yields the protein CASSPTVNYGYTF.

This clone was observed a few times. The DNA for the CDR3 is TGTGCCAGCAGTTACTCGGAGGTCTACTATGGCTACACCTTC. It specifies CASSYSEVYYGYTF. The V call is TRBV6-2 or TRBV6-3, the J call TRBJ1-2; D is ambiguous. Trimming left V 0 bases short and J 3 bases short, with 8 bases between. Germline CDR1 is MNHEY and CDR2 is SVGEGT. This CDR3 is built from 14 residues.

V usage is TRBV2 and J usage is TRBJ1-1; D is perhaps TRBD1 (5 bases). The CDR3 has 16 amino acids. V was cut by 0 bases and J by 4 bases, with 15 bases left in between. Germline lookup yields CDR1 SNHLY and CDR2 FYNNEI. CDR3 residues: CASSEARGGGTTEAFF. DNA of the CDR3: TGTGCCAGCAGTGAAGCGAGGGGTGGCGGGACCACTGAAGCTTTCTTT. Full variable domain (outside the CDR3, taken from reference TRBV2 and TRBJ1-1): EPEVTQTPSHQVTQMGQEVILRCVPISNHLYFYWYRQILGQKVEFLVSFYNNEISEKSEIFDDQFSVERPDGSNFTLKIRSTKLEDSAMYFCASSEARGGGTTEAFFGQGTRLTVV.

The chain carries TRBV28 and TRBJ2-5; 8 positions agree with TRBD1. The V segment lost 7 bases and the J segment 5 bases; nucleotides outside the gene matches: 6. The germline CDR1 and CDR2 sequences are MDHEN and SYDVKM. The CDR3 sequence is 13 residues long. CDR3 in DNA: TGTGCCAGCACCATGAGACAGGGGGAGACCCAGTACTTC. This translates into CASTMRQGETQYF.

Written as DNA, the CDR3 is TGCAGTGCTCCTAGCGGCTACGAGCAGTACTTC. Translated, it gives CSAPSGYEQYF. The chain links TRBV20-1 to TRBJ2-7, with 7 positions matching TRBD2. The CDR3 length is 11 residues. The germline CDR1 and CDR2 sequences are DFQATT and SNEGSKA (reference sequence). Trimming cost V 5 bases and J 3 bases; bases outside gene matches: 1.

The rearrangement joins TRBV2 to TRBJ1-2, with D possibly TRBD1 on 6 matching bases. Germline V gene data show CDR1 as SNHLY and CDR2 as FYNNEI. The length of the CDR3 is 14 residues. Between the trimmed V and J ends, which lost 3 bases and 5 bases, there was a span of 13 bases. Here the CDR3 DNA reads TGTGCCAGCAGTGAGAGTGGGGGCGAGTATGGCTACACCTTC. Translation: CASSESGGEYGYTF.

Note on this clone: At the DNA level, this CDR3 is encoded by other sequences in the same sample as well. This chain joins TRBV19 and TRBJ1-6, with TRBD1 matching over 7 bases. Trimming took 6 bases from V and 5 from J; bases not matched to a gene: 4. The CDR3 consists of 14 residues. Germline V CDR1 and CDR2: LNHDA, SQIVND (reference sequence). The CDR3 DNA follows: TGTGCCAGTAGCACCGGGACAGATAATTCACCCCTCCACTTT. Translated, it gives CASSTGTDNSPLHF.

The chain recombines TRBV28 with TRBJ2-5; D perhaps matches TRBD1 (6 bases). V was clipped by 3 bases and J by 1 base, with 18 bases between them. This CDR3 is 17 amino acids long. Germline V gene data show CDR1 as MDHEN and CDR2 as SYDVKM. The DNA for the CDR3 is TGTGCCAGCAGTTTGAGTAGCAGGGGCTCAGCCCAAGAGACCCAGTACTTC. It codes for CASSLSSRGSAQETQYF.

In this sample, this clone turned up a few times. The chain has TRBV4-3 and TRBJ1-1; TRBD1 might be the D (5 bases). Trimming removed 0 bases at V and 5 bases at J, with 16 bases between. Germline loops: CDR1 LGHNA, CDR2 YSLEER. This CDR3 has 16 residues. CDR3 DNA sequence: TGCGCCAGCAGCCAAGATATAATAGGGGTTAGGACTGAAGCTTTCTTT. Translating gives CASSQDIIGVRTEAFF.

This sequence joins TRBV23-1 and TRBJ2-7, with a weak D call TRBD1 (8 bases). TRBV23-1 is given ORF status, its function remaining uncertain. The CDR3 is 17 residues long. V was pared by 4 bases and J by 1 base, with 20 bases between. In DNA, the CDR3 is TGCGCCAGCAGTCTTGGAGCGGGACAGGTTTATTCCTACGAGCAGTACTTC. It yields the protein CASSLGAGQVYSYEQYF.

The chain employs TRBV30 and TRBJ1-5, with D unclear. Trimming removed 3 bases at V and 2 bases at J, with 14 bases between. CDR3 length equals 15 residues. CDR1 and CDR2 (germline): GTSNPN, SVGIG (reference sequence). CDR3 in DNA: TGTGCCTGGAGCCTAGGAATGGCGGGCAATCAGCCCCAGCATTTT. As protein: CAWSLGMAGNQPQHF. The full variable domain, rest sourced from reference TRBV30 and TRBJ1-5, is SQTIHQWPATLVQPVGSPLSLECTVEGTSNPNLYWYRQAAGRGLQLLFYSVGIGQISSEVPQNLSASRPQDRQFILSSKKLLLSDSGFYLCAWSLGMAGNQPQHFGDGTRLSIL.

The chain's CDR3 is CASSSASGIFEQYF. DNA for the CDR3: TGTGCCAGCAGCTCGGCTAGCGGGATTTTCGAGCAGTACTTC. The genes are TRBV7-2 and TRBJ2-7; 9 bases match TRBD2. This CDR3 contains 14 residues. Trimming removed 4 bases from V and 6 bases from J; junction bases left unmatched: 7. The V gene's germline CDR1 is SGHTA and CDR2 FQGNSA.